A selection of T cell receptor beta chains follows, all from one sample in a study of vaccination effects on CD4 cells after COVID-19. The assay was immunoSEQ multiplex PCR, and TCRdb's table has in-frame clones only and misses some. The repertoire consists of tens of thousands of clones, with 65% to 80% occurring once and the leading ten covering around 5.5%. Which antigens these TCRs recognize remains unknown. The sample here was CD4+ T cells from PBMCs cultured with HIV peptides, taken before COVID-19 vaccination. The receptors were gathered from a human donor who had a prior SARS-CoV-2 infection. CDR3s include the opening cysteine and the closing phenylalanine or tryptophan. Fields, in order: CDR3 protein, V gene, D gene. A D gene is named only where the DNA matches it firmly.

CDR3 protein: CASSFGMNTEAFF
V gene: TRBV12-3/TRBV12-4
D gene: .

CDR3 protein: CASMDSGNTIYF
V gene: TRBV6-5
D gene: .

CDR3 protein: CASSLSPPGAGNEKLFF
V gene: TRBV6-6
D gene: .

CDR3 protein: CASSVPWGAQETQYF
V gene: TRBV5-5
D gene: .

CDR3 protein: CASSLGAAAEAFF
V gene: TRBV3-1/TRBV3-2
D gene: .

CDR3 protein: CASSPRDRNTEAFF
V gene: TRBV13
D gene: TRBD1

CDR3 protein: CASSSADRGEEKLFF
V gene: TRBV6-5
D gene: TRBD1

CDR3 protein: CASSLGLAYEQYF
V gene: TRBV7-2
D gene: TRBD2

CDR3 protein: CASSRQGAKNIQYF
V gene: TRBV6-5
D gene: TRBD1

CDR3 protein: CASSEYLSMDTQYF
V gene: TRBV6-1
D gene: .

CDR3 protein: CASSLGTNSDTQYF
V gene: TRBV4-1
D gene: TRBD2

CDR3 protein: CASGLGSSGSETQYF
V gene: TRBV12-5
D gene: TRBD2

CDR3 protein: CASSRRLTQETQYF
V gene: TRBV13
D gene: .

CDR3 protein: CATAGDYGYTF
V gene: TRBV18
D gene: .

CDR3 protein: CASSLSEGYVTQYF
V gene: TRBV5-5
D gene: .

CDR3 protein: CASSYPGPFAVANEKLFF
V gene: TRBV6-2/TRBV6-3
D gene: .

CDR3 protein: CASSPGLVSGEQYF
V gene: TRBV18
D gene: TRBD2

CDR3 protein: CASSFGHSLQPQHF
V gene: TRBV6-2/TRBV6-3
D gene: .

CDR3 protein: CASSSHSGDEQFF
V gene: TRBV11-1
D gene: .

CDR3 protein: CASSFGLKATEAFF
V gene: TRBV5-4
D gene: .

CDR3 protein: CASSIEVGYYGYTF
V gene: TRBV19
D gene: .

CDR3 protein: CASSQGRYNSPLHF
V gene: TRBV14
D gene: .

CDR3 protein: CASSMDRSDTQYF
V gene: TRBV7-2
D gene: .

CDR3 protein: CASSLEYSGSNTQYF
V gene: TRBV11-2
D gene: .

CDR3 protein: CASSQRGGEQYF
V gene: TRBV3-1/TRBV3-2
D gene: TRBD2

CDR3 protein: CASSKGGAGSGGLCSYNEQFF
V gene: TRBV21-1
D gene: .

CDR3 protein: CASSPGGEFGYTF
V gene: TRBV7-2
D gene: .

CDR3 protein: CASSGDVRETQYF
V gene: TRBV21-1
D gene: .